This paragraph covers one T cell receptor (beta chain) sequence. Its cognate antigen is unknown. cDNA specific to TCR beta was made from 450 to 500 ng of total RNA, with a constant-region primer employed for priming. It was through three nested multiplex PCR rounds of slightly modified ARM-PCR that TCR beta libraries arose. The first two PCR rounds used TRBV1-TRBV30 forward primers with a C-beta reverse primer, about 10 cycles each. A single record per CDR3 protein comes from TCRdb applying MiXCR to the multiplex PCR reads. The sample comprises roughly 30,000 distinct CDR3 sequences, 75% to 85% of which are singletons, and 36% rests with the top ten. The tissue used was unsorted bulk material of about 19-30 mg. RNA and DNA were co-extracted from it with the AllPrep DNA/RNA mini kit. This record comes from a study of tumor-infiltrating lymphocytes in primary liver carcinoma. Findings and caveats of the study: All five tumor regions shared only about 7.5-24% of top clones.

This CDR3 contains 14 residues. V lost 10 bases to trimming and J lost 6 bases, with 22 bases between them. The germline gives CDR1 SGHDN, CDR2 FVKESK. This chain links TRBV14 with TRBJ2-7; D is uncertain. Sequenced input: liver tumor tissue from sampling region 5. Described subset: tumor region T5, tumor centre. The TCR comes from a man aged 35 to 55 with primary liver carcinoma and hepatitis B virus infection. The CDR3 region has the DNA TGTGCCAACATCCAAGGGCGGAGTTGGGGCGAGCAGTACTTC. Translating it yields CANIQGRSWGEQYF.